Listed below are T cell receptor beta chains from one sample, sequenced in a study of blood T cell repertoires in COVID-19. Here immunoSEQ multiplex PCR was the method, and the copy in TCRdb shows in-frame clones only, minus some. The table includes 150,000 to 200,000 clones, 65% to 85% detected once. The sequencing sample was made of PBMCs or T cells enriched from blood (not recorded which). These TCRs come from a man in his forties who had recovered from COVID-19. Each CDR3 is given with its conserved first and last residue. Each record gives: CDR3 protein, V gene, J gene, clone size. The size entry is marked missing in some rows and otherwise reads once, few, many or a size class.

CDR3aa: CSVDLETGYSGFF; v_gene: TRBV29-1; j_gene: TRBJ1-1; abundance: .
CDR3aa: CASSLGGGGRGDEQFF; v_gene: TRBV7-6; j_gene: TRBJ2-1; abundance: .
CDR3aa: CASSHAGLAGDTDTQYF; v_gene: TRBV4-2; j_gene: TRBJ2-3; abundance: .
CDR3aa: CASSSRTGGADGYTF; v_gene: TRBV5-1; j_gene: TRBJ1-2; abundance: once
CDR3aa: CASSVGGGTPAADTQYF; v_gene: TRBV9; j_gene: TRBJ2-3; abundance: .
CDR3aa: CASIGRGTAEAFF; v_gene: TRBV27; j_gene: TRBJ1-1; abundance: once
CDR3aa: CSVVRAGANVLTF; v_gene: TRBV29-1; j_gene: TRBJ2-6; abundance: .
CDR3aa: CATSDFSGGTDTQYF; v_gene: TRBV24-1; j_gene: TRBJ2-3; abundance: .
CDR3aa: CASSQEGRVNYGYTF; v_gene: TRBV3-1/TRBV3-2; j_gene: TRBJ1-2; abundance: .
CDR3aa: CASSLPPSGGTTDTQYF; v_gene: TRBV7-8; j_gene: TRBJ2-3; abundance: .
CDR3aa: CASSPQGTGELFF; v_gene: TRBV2; j_gene: TRBJ2-2; abundance: .
CDR3aa: CASSHAGQGFTEAFF; v_gene: TRBV4-1; j_gene: TRBJ1-1; abundance: .
CDR3aa: CASSIGQVYNEQFF; v_gene: TRBV7-9; j_gene: TRBJ2-1; abundance: .
CDR3aa: CASSLDPSRHETQYF; v_gene: TRBV7-2; j_gene: TRBJ2-5; abundance: .
CDR3aa: CASSPGGRNSPLHF; v_gene: TRBV7-3; j_gene: TRBJ1-6; abundance: .
CDR3aa: CASRLRGLEGDTQYF; v_gene: TRBV6-5; j_gene: TRBJ2-3; abundance: .
CDR3aa: CATSEPLAGGSDTQYF; v_gene: TRBV24-1; j_gene: TRBJ2-3; abundance: .
CDR3aa: CASSFQGIGLTEAFF; v_gene: TRBV5-1; j_gene: TRBJ1-1; abundance: .
CDR3aa: CAISDPQGSGISLGNQPQHF; v_gene: TRBV10-3; j_gene: TRBJ1-5; abundance: .
CDR3aa: CATSAGTVNQPQHF; v_gene: TRBV24-1; j_gene: TRBJ1-5; abundance: few
CDR3aa: CASSRVEGAGGYEQYF; v_gene: TRBV13; j_gene: TRBJ2-7; abundance: .
CDR3aa: CASSLTPQGSGGVDTQYF; v_gene: TRBV7-3; j_gene: TRBJ2-3; abundance: few
CDR3aa: CASSPRGGPTGELFF; v_gene: TRBV25-1; j_gene: TRBJ2-2; abundance: .
CDR3aa: CASSPDTGSSYNSPLHF; v_gene: TRBV18; j_gene: TRBJ1-6; abundance: .
CDR3aa: CAGAGNDNSPLHF; v_gene: TRBV30; j_gene: TRBJ1-6; abundance: once
CDR3aa: CASSIGVQYQYGYTF; v_gene: TRBV19; j_gene: TRBJ1-2; abundance: .
CDR3aa: CASSQRETGGRGYTF; v_gene: TRBV3-1/TRBV3-2; j_gene: TRBJ1-2; abundance: .
CDR3aa: CASRPDSNQPQHF; v_gene: TRBV12-3/TRBV12-4; j_gene: TRBJ1-5; abundance: few
CDR3aa: CAISSQQANYGYTF; v_gene: TRBV10-3; j_gene: TRBJ1-2; abundance: once
CDR3aa: CASSQVTGTNSPLHF; v_gene: TRBV3-1/TRBV3-2; j_gene: TRBJ1-6; abundance: .
CDR3aa: CASSFGQYNEKLFF; v_gene: TRBV5-1; j_gene: TRBJ1-4; abundance: .
CDR3aa: CASSFSGNTGELFF; v_gene: TRBV5-8; j_gene: TRBJ2-2; abundance: .
CDR3aa: CASSLNTGSHTDTQYF; v_gene: TRBV27; j_gene: TRBJ2-3; abundance: once
CDR3aa: CSVERDRDNEQFF; v_gene: TRBV29-1; j_gene: TRBJ2-1; abundance: few
CDR3aa: CASSAATDGELFF; v_gene: TRBV7-3; j_gene: TRBJ2-2; abundance: .
CDR3aa: CASNGGGPRDTQYF; v_gene: TRBV5-1; j_gene: TRBJ2-3; abundance: few
CDR3aa: CASSEWGGRGEAFF; v_gene: TRBV2; j_gene: TRBJ1-1; abundance: .
CDR3aa: CASSMGRGGTQYF; v_gene: TRBV19; j_gene: TRBJ2-5; abundance: .
CDR3aa: CASSLRGPSGGELFF; v_gene: TRBV7-2; j_gene: TRBJ2-2; abundance: .